The entry that follows covers one T cell receptor (beta chain) sequence. This specimen belongs to a study of cytomegalovirus exposure and HLA in healthy donors. Across the study: An early data release held about 85 million unique TCRs from HLA-typed donors.

Looked up from germline, CDR1 is MGHDK and CDR2 is SYGVNS. V shed 3 bases and J shed 5 bases, with 16 bases lying between them. The CDR3 contains 15 residues. Primers included in the PCR were 60 Vbeta and 13 Jbeta primers. Assay: immunoSEQ multiplex PCR; the TCRdb copy retains only in-frame clones and omits some. Among about 120,000 clones listed, over 75% were seen once. The sequenced material came from PBMCs. The J gene is TRBJ1-2, the V gene TRBV25-1, with D maybe TRBD1 (6 bases). The receptor's source is a woman younger than 30 in good health and CMV-seronegative. CDR3 DNA sequence: TGTGCCAGCAGTGAGGCGGGGGCGAACGGGTATGGCTACACCTTC. Protein sequence: CASSEAGANGYGYTF.